One sample yielded the 30 T cell receptor beta chains listed below, sequenced in a study of T cell responses to AZD1222 COVID-19 vaccine. Produced via immunoSEQ multiplex PCR; TCRdb's table is partial and in-frame only. The sample carries around 180,000 clones, approximately 90% recorded once. The specimen was peripheral blood, collected on day 0 of AZD1222 vaccination. These receptors came from an adult in good health.

The CDR3 is CASSRGPEMDRGDTEAFF. In DNA, the CDR3 is TGCGCCAGCAGCCGCGGGCCGGAGATGGACAGGGGTGACACTGAAGCTTTCTTT. This sequence joins TRBV5-1 and TRBJ1-1; 9 bases fit TRBD1. The V and J ends lost 4 bases and 3 bases, in that order; junction bases with no gene match: 16. Germline CDR1 is SGHRS and CDR2 is YFSETQ. The CDR3 runs 18 residues.

This chain links TRBV9 with TRBJ1-2; TRBD1 might be the D (6 bases). The CDR3 runs to 13 residues. Trimming stripped 4 bases from V and 4 bases from J, with 11 bases between. Germline CDR1 SGDLS, CDR2 YYNGEE. The DNA of the CDR3 is TGTGCCAGCAGCAGGACAGACAGCTATGGCTACACCTTC. As protein: CASSRTDSYGYTF.

Concerning this clone: One end of the junction is discordant with germline, which a read error may explain. Other DNA sequences in this specimen translate into the identical CDR3. This chain joins TRBV6-5 and TRBJ2-5, with 11 bases identical to TRBD2. CDR1 is MNHEY, CDR2 SVGAGI, per germline. The CDR3 spans 15 residues. The CDR3 bases are TGTGCAAGCAGGGCACTAGCGGGGGCTCGGGAGACCCAGTACTTC. Its protein is CASRALAGARETQYF.

This chain connects TRBV5-1 to TRBJ2-3, with 10 bases identical to TRBD1. V was clipped by 4 bases and J by 0 bases; unmatched bases: 17. The CDR3 runs 20 residues. Germline loops: CDR1 SGHRS, CDR2 YFSETQ. In DNA, the CDR3 is TGCGCCAGCAGCCGGGCCGGGGGACAGGGGATCCTTTTAAGCACAGATACGCAGTATTTT. Protein: CASSRAGGQGILLSTDTQYF.

J is TRBJ1-1 and V is TRBV7-3; unclear D gene. CDR1 is SGHTA and CDR2 is FQGTGA in the germline V gene. The CDR3 is made up of 13 amino acids. Trimming cost V 2 bases and J 7 bases, with 11 bases left between them. The CDR3 here is CASSLGPSGEAFF. The DNA of the CDR3 is TGTGCCAGCAGCTTAGGTCCGTCCGGTGAAGCTTTCTTT.

The genes are TRBV6-2 or TRBV6-3 and TRBJ1-6, with D unresolved. Between the trimmed V and J ends, which lost 5 bases and 2 bases, there was a span of 13 bases. The CDR3 sequence is 16 residues long. Germline lookup yields CDR1 MNHEY and CDR2 SVGEGT. The CDR3 coding sequence is TGTGCCAGCAGTCGGGAGATGGCGGCCTATAATTCACCCCTCCACTTT. It translates to CASSREMAAYNSPLHF.

This chain links TRBV24-1 with TRBJ2-1, with 8 bases matching TRBD1. Germline values: CDR1 KGHDR, CDR2 SFDVKD. The V gene end was trimmed by 3 bases and the J gene end by 1 base; junction bases not matched to a gene: 7. The CDR3 is 17 residues long. The CDR3 DNA reads as TGTGCCACCAGTGATCATCGACAGGGGCTATCCTACAATGAGCAGTTCTTC. This gives the protein CATSDHRQGLSYNEQFF.

This chain links TRBV10-3 with TRBJ1-6, with TRBD1 as a possible D gene (6 bases). V lost 4 bases and J 7 bases, leaving 17 bases between the germline ends. Germline values: CDR1 ENHRY, CDR2 SYGVKD. CDR3 length: 16 residues. CDR3 loop: CAISGEGRGVNSPLHF. As DNA, the CDR3 is TGTGCCATCAGTGGGGAGGGGAGGGGGGTAAATTCACCCCTCCACTTT.

This clone was found once. The chain joins TRBV2 to TRBJ2-5, with 8 bases aligning to TRBD2. The CDR3 is made up of 15 amino acids. Germline V lookup: CDR1 SNHLY, CDR2 FYNNEI. V shed 8 bases, J shed 2 bases, and the junction held 10 bases outside the gene matches. The CDR3 DNA is TGTGCCAGCCTGAAGTTGGGACTAGATCAAGAGACCCAGTACTTC. Translating gives CASLKLGLDQETQYF.

V gene TRBV27 combines with J gene TRBJ2-3, with 7 positions matching TRBD2. V lost 5 bases to trimming and J lost 4 bases; unmatched junction nucleotides: 15. CDR3 length: 17 amino acids. The germline gives CDR1 MNHEY, CDR2 SMNVEV (reference sequence). The chain's CDR3 is CASSLIARREAPDTQYF. For the CDR3, the DNA is TGTGCCAGCAGTCTTATCGCCCGCCGGGAGGCCCCAGATACGCAGTATTTT.

V usage is TRBV19 and J usage is TRBJ2-1, with D possibly matching TRBD1 (6 bases). Germline V gene lookup returns CDR1 LNHDA and CDR2 SQIVND (reference sequence). This CDR3 is 13 amino acids long. V lost 4 bases and J 5 bases, leaving 9 bases between the germline ends. CDR3 residues: CASSKGGDNEQFF. Here the CDR3 DNA reads TGTGCCAGTAGTAAAGGGGGAGACAATGAGCAGTTCTTC.

The rearrangement links TRBV6-2 or TRBV6-3 to TRBJ1-6; 7 bases align to TRBD1. The CDR3 runs 17 residues. The germline V gene has CDR1 MNHEY and CDR2 SVGEGT. V shed 0 bases and J 9 bases; nucleotides not matched to a gene: 11. In DNA form, the CDR3 reads TGTGCCAGCAGTTACTCCACCGGGACAGTTAGGGGTTCACCCCTCCACTTT. Encoded protein: CASSYSTGTVRGSPLHF.

The chain combines TRBV30 with TRBJ1-6, with D unresolved. CDR3 length: 17 amino acids. The germline V and J ends were trimmed by 2 bases and 0 bases, with 14 bases remaining between them. CDR1 GTSNPN and CDR2 SVGIG come from the germline V gene (reference sequence). For the CDR3, the DNA is TGTGCCTGGAGTTCTGGAAAACTTAGCTCCTATAATTCACCCCTCCACTTT. Its translation: CAWSSGKLSSYNSPLHF.

The CDR3 spells CASRFDSYEQYF. CDR3 bases: TGTGCCAGCAGATTTGACAGTTACGAGCAGTACTTC. This chain joins TRBV2 and TRBJ2-7; TRBD1 might be the D (5 bases). The CDR3 extends over 12 amino acids. V lost 6 bases and J lost 4, with 10 bases in between. From germline, CDR1 is SNHLY and CDR2 FYNNEI.

The rearrangement uses TRBV5-4 and TRBJ2-5; D call uncertain. Deletions cut 4 bases from V and 5 bases from J, with 18 bases between. The CDR3 loop spans 15 amino acids. Germline CDR1 reads SGHNT; CDR2 reads YYREEE (reference sequence). CDR3: CASSPSPSPDETQYF. CDR3 sequence (DNA): TGTGCCAGCAGCCCAAGCCCATCCCCTGACGAGACCCAGTACTTC. Filled out from reference TRBV5-4 and TRBJ2-5, the complete variable domain reads ETGVTQSPTHLIKTRGQQVTLRCSSQSGHNTVSWYQQALGQGPQFIFQYYREEENGRGNFPPRFSGLQFPNYSSELNVNALELDDSALYLCASSPSPSPDETQYFGPGTRLLVL.

The V call is TRBV11-2, the J call TRBJ1-6; D is perhaps TRBD1 (5 bases). Germline CDR1 is SGHAT and CDR2 is FQNNGV. The CDR3 covers 14 residues. V was clipped by 5 bases and J by 5 bases, with 10 bases between them. CDR3: CASSPARDNSPLHF. DNA for the CDR3: TGTGCCAGCAGCCCGGCCAGGGATAATTCACCCCTCCACTTT.

This clone was detected only once. This chain joins TRBV28 and TRBJ2-1; 16 nucleotides align to TRBD2. J lost 4 bases, V lost 2 bases, and 5 bases had no gene match. This CDR3 has 18 amino acids. Per the germline V gene, CDR1 is MDHEN and CDR2 is SYDVKM. CDR3 in DNA: TGTGCCAGCAGTTTAGGTCCGGGACTAGCGGGGGGGTACAATGAGCAGTTCTTC. Translating gives CASSLGPGLAGGYNEQFF.

V and J are TRBV6-5 and TRBJ2-1; 7 bases fit TRBD1. The germline gives CDR1 MNHEY, CDR2 SVGAGI. The CDR3 contains 13 residues. Trimming at V came to 6 bases and at J to 7 bases, leaving 6 bases not matched to a gene. The CDR3 DNA sequence: TGTGCCAGCAGGGCGACAGGGCAGAATGAGCAGTTCTTC. This sequence encodes CASRATGQNEQFF.

The chain employs TRBV11-2 and TRBJ1-3; D remains unclear. CDR1 and CDR2 from the germline V gene are SGHAT and FQNNGV. The CDR3 consists of 16 residues. Trimming left V 0 bases short and J 4 bases short, with 13 bases between. The CDR3 nucleotides read TGTGCCAGCAGCTTAGATCGGGCAGGCACGGGAAACACCATATATTTT. Encoded protein: CASSLDRAGTGNTIYF.

The sample holds one count of this clone. The rearrangement joins TRBV4-1 to TRBJ1-5; D is perhaps TRBD1 (5 bases). Trimming pared 1 base from V and 7 bases from J, leaving 14 bases between. Germline V lookup: CDR1 MGHRA, CDR2 YSYEKL. The length of the CDR3 is 15 residues. This CDR3 is CASSQVSTGEQPQHF. The CDR3 DNA is TGCGCCAGCAGCCAAGTCTCTACAGGCGAACAGCCCCAGCATTTT.

The chain uses TRBV5-4 and TRBJ1-6, with D possibly being TRBD1 (6 bases). This CDR3 region has 16 residues. Germline-derived CDR1 and CDR2 are SGHNT and YYREEE (reference sequence). V lost 4 bases and J lost 7, with 18 bases in between. CDR3 coding DNA: TGTGCCAGCAGCCAAGCCCCGGGGCAGGGGAATTCACCCCTCCACTTT. Its translation: CASSQAPGQGNSPLHF. The entire variable domain, with the rest obtained from reference TRBV5-4 and TRBJ1-6, is as follows: ETGVTQSPTHLIKTRGQQVTLRCSSQSGHNTVSWYQQALGQGPQFIFQYYREEENGRGNFPPRFSGLQFPNYSSELNVNALELDDSALYLCASSQAPGQGNSPLHFGNGTRLTVT.

This clone appeared once. The genes are TRBV3-1 (or the pseudogene TRBV3-2) and TRBJ1-2, with 9 bases identical to TRBD1. J gave up 8 bases and V 1 base, and 14 bases lay outside the gene matches. Germline CDR1 is LGHDT and CDR2 is YNNKEL (reference sequence). The CDR3 consists of 17 residues. The CDR3 is CASSQGLGGQGIQGYTF. The DNA of the CDR3 is TGTGCCAGCAGCCAAGGGCTCGGGGGACAGGGTATACAGGGCTACACCTTC.

The chain combines TRBV5-4 with TRBJ1-1; a possible D gene is TRBD1 (5 bases). Germline-derived CDR1 and CDR2 are SGHNT and YYREEE (reference sequence). This CDR3 region has 15 residues. V was cut by 2 bases and J by 1 base, with 12 bases left in between. CDR3: CASSFIGQANTEAFF. The CDR3 DNA is TGTGCCAGCAGCTTCATCGGACAAGCGAACACTGAAGCTTTCTTT.

The chain has TRBV7-2 and TRBJ2-1; perhaps TRBD2 as D (6 bases). This CDR3 has 13 amino acids. Germline loops: CDR1 SGHTA, CDR2 FQGNSA. V dropped 3 bases and J dropped 8 bases, with 11 bases sitting between them. CDR3 residues: CASSLTSFYEQFF. The CDR3 region has the DNA TGTGCCAGCAGCTTGACTAGTTTCTATGAGCAGTTCTTC.

This clone was recorded once. The chain has TRBV29-1 and TRBJ2-1; TRBD2 matches at 9 bases. V shed 4 bases, J shed 4 bases, and the junction held 5 bases outside the gene matches. Germline CDR1 reads SQVTM; CDR2 reads ANQGSEA. This CDR3 is built from 14 residues. CDR3 amino acids: CSVVLAGLYNEQFF. The CDR3 DNA reads TGCAGCGTTGTTCTAGCGGGATTATACAATGAGCAGTTCTTC.

The rearrangement links TRBV4-1 to TRBJ2-7; 7 nucleotides match TRBD2. The CDR3 has 16 amino acids. CDR1 MGHRA and CDR2 YSYEKL come from the germline V gene. The J segment lost 7 bases and the V segment lost 1 base, leaving 13 bases of the junction unmatched. CDR3 nucleotides: TGCGCCAGCAGCCAAGTAGCGAACCTTGGGGAGGGTGAGCAGTACTTC. This codes for CASSQVANLGEGEQYF.

The rearrangement uses TRBV5-6 and TRBJ1-2; the match to TRBD1 covers 8 bases. There are 15 residues in the CDR3. Germline CDR1 reads SGHDT; CDR2 reads YYEEEE. V lost 4 bases and J lost 4; bases outside the gene matches: 9. CDR3 nucleotides: TGTGCCAGCAGCCTGAGACAGGGGTATGGCTATGGCTACACCTTC. This gives the protein CASSLRQGYGYGYTF. Filled out from reference TRBV5-6 and TRBJ1-2, the complete variable domain reads DAGVTQSPTHLIKTRGQQVTLRCSPKSGHDTVSWYQQALGQGPQFIFQYYEEEERQRGNFPDRFSGHQFPNYSSELNVNALLLGDSALYLCASSLRQGYGYGYTFGSGTRLTVV.

The V and J genes are TRBV18 and TRBJ2-7, with 8 bases matching TRBD1. Germline loops: CDR1 KGHSH, CDR2 LQKENI. This CDR3 has 15 residues. V trimming: 2 bases; J trimming: 2 bases; junction bases outside the gene matches: 5. CDR3: CASSPSRGQAYEQYV. In nucleotides, the CDR3 is TGTGCCAGCTCACCAAGCAGGGGGCAGGCCTACGAGCAGTACGTC.

The chain has TRBV7-2 and TRBJ2-7; perhaps TRBD1 as D (6 bases). Between the trimmed V and J ends, which lost 4 bases and 2 bases, there was a span of 12 bases. The length of the CDR3 is 14 residues. The germline V gene encodes CDR1 SGHTA and CDR2 FQGNSA. CDR3 sequence: CASSSPDRAYEQYF. The CDR3 DNA reads as TGTGCCAGCAGCTCGCCGGACAGAGCCTACGAGCAGTACTTC.

This clone was detected once. V is TRBV13 and J is TRBJ1-2, with TRBD1 matching 8 bases. Trimming took 5 bases from V and 4 from J; bases not matched to a gene: 9. CDR1 and CDR2 (germline): PRHDT, FYEKMQ (reference sequence). This CDR3 spans 15 amino acids. The CDR3 nucleotides read TGTGCCAGCAGCCCCGGGACAGGTTCTCCCTATGGCTACACCTTC. Translated, it gives CASSPGTGSPYGYTF.